This record looks at one T cell receptor beta chain sequence and its context. Its antigen is not known. This sample stems from a study of T-cell memory formation after mild COVID-19. Study-wide results and caveats: Of the contracting clones, CD4+ ones lay mainly in CM and EM, and CD8+ ones in EMRA. Clones shrinking between day 15 and 85 showed a balanced CD4/CD8 split, and those that grew later tilted toward CD4+.

The TCR alpha and TCR beta cDNA libraries, bearing sample barcodes and UMIs, were generated by 5'RACE using constant-segment primers. A single record per CDR3 protein comes from TCRdb applying MiXCR to the 5' RACE reads. The table includes roughly 500,000 distinct CDR3 sequences, approximately 20% detected once. Germline V gives CDR1 SGHAT, CDR2 FQNNGV. J was trimmed by 6 bases and V by 7 bases; bases with no gene match: 3. The CDR3 consists of 14 residues. This TCR was sampled from an adult woman who had mild COVID-19 (a few samples of this study predate the infection). Cell type and time point are not known. The sample taken for sequencing was PBMCs or a T cell subset sorted from them (not recorded which). The gene calls are TRBV11-2 and TRBJ2-1, with 13 bases aligning to TRBD2. The CDR3 sequence is CASTLAGGSNEQFF. In DNA, the CDR3 is TGTGCCAGCACACTAGCGGGAGGGAGCAATGAGCAGTTCTTC.